This section outlines one T cell receptor beta chain sequence together with its context. Its antigen is unknown. This sample is part of a study of T cell responses to AZD1222 COVID-19 vaccine. General study findings and limits: Following two doses of AZD1222, Spike-specific TCR breadth and depth rose.

TCRdb's copy holds only in-frame clones and misses some; the assay was immunoSEQ multiplex PCR. The sample records under 150,000 clones, about 79% being singletons. The sample was peripheral blood, taken 28 days after the second AZD1222 dose. The clonotype originates from an adult who received the AZD1222 COVID-19 vaccine.

CDR3 protein: CASSRQGGSNQPQHF. The CDR3 nucleotides read TGTGCCAGCAGCCGACAGGGGGGAAGCAATCAGCCCCAGCATTTT. The rearrangement uses TRBV7-9 and TRBJ1-5; TRBD1 matches 9 bases. In germline, CDR1 is SEHNR, CDR2 FQNEAQ (reference sequence). The V and J ends lost 5 bases and 1 base, in that order; junction bases with no gene match: 3. This CDR3 has 15 amino acids.